The 10 T cell receptor beta chains reported below all come from one sample, sequenced in a study of blood T cell repertoires in COVID-19. The method was immunoSEQ multiplex PCR; TCRdb's version includes in-frame clones alone and lacks a portion of them. Of roughly 320,000 clones listed, under 90% are singletons. What was sequenced was PBMCs or T cells enriched from blood (not recorded which). These receptors originate from a man under 40 who had recovered from COVID-19.

This clone came up a few times. The rearrangement links TRBV11-2 to TRBJ2-3; tentative D call: TRBD1 (5 bases). CDR1 is SGHAT and CDR2 is FQNNGV in the germline V gene. This CDR3 has 14 amino acids. Trimming pared 3 bases from V and 9 bases from J, leaving 16 bases between. This CDR3 is CASSFQGAAGTQYF. CDR3 nucleotides: TGTGCCAGCAGCTTTCAGGGTGCGGCAGGCACGCAGTATTTT. Together with reference TRBV11-2 and TRBJ2-3, the CDR3 gives the full variable domain: EAGVAQSPRYKIIEKRQSVAFWCNPISGHATLYWYQQILGQGPKLLIQFQNNGVVDDSQLPKDRFSAERLKGVDSTLKIQPAKLEDSAVYLCASSFQGAAGTQYFGPGTRLTVL.

The J gene is TRBJ1-1, the V gene TRBV7-6; the match to TRBD1 covers 9 bases. V gave up 5 bases and J gave up 1 base; unmatched junction bases: 11. Germline values: CDR1 SGHVS, CDR2 FNYEAQ. The CDR3 sequence is 17 residues long. The CDR3, as DNA: TGTGCCAGCAGCCCGACACTAGACAGGGGGACGAACACTGAAGCTTTCTTT. Translation: CASSPTLDRGTNTEAFF. The full variable domain, completed using reference TRBV7-6 and TRBJ1-1, is GAGVSQSPRYKVTKRGQDVALRCDPISGHVSLYWYRQALGQGPEFLTYFNYEAQQDKSGLPNDRFSAERPEGSISTLTIQRTEQRDSAMYRCASSPTLDRGTNTEAFFGQGTRLTVV.

The rearrangement uses TRBV5-5 and TRBJ1-6; the D gene is possibly TRBD1 (6 bases). Germline loops: CDR1 SGHKS, CDR2 YYEKEE (reference sequence). CDR3 size: 16 residues. V was pared by 4 bases and J by 7 bases, with 18 bases between. The CDR3 protein is CASSEFRGSANSPLHF. The CDR3 DNA sequence: TGTGCCAGCAGCGAGTTTAGGGGGTCAGCCAATTCACCCCTCCACTTT. The full variable domain, completed using reference TRBV5-5 and TRBJ1-6, is DAGVTQSPTHLIKTRGQQVTLRCSPISGHKSVSWYQQVLGQGPQFIFQYYEKEERGRGNFPDRFSARQFPNYSSELNVNALLLGDSALYLCASSEFRGSANSPLHFGNGTRLTVT.

The chain joins TRBV18 to TRBJ1-4; D is unresolved. This CDR3 contains 14 residues. Germline CDR1 and CDR2: KGHSH and LQKENI. V shed 4 bases and J shed 7 bases, with 13 bases lying between them. CDR3 DNA sequence: TGTGCCAGCTCACGCAACAACCGAATTGAAAAACTGTTTTTT. The encoded protein is CASSRNNRIEKLFF. The whole variable domain, filled in from reference TRBV18 and TRBJ1-4, reads NAGVMQNPRHLVRRRGQEARLRCSPMKGHSHVYWYRQLPEEGLKFMVYLQKENIIDESGMPKERFSAEFPKEGPSILRIQQVVRGDSAAYFCASSRNNRIEKLFFGSGTQLSVL.

The chain links TRBV7-9 to TRBJ2-1; TRBD2 aligns across 13 bases. The CDR3 runs to 17 residues. Germline V gives CDR1 SEHNR, CDR2 FQNEAQ (reference sequence). The J segment lost 9 bases and the V segment lost 3 bases, leaving 11 bases of the junction unmatched. This chain's CDR3 is CASSFPARTSGSAEQFF. CDR3 DNA: TGTGCCAGCAGCTTTCCTGCGAGGACTAGCGGGAGCGCTGAGCAGTTCTTC.

This clone was seen once. The J gene is TRBJ1-2, the V gene TRBV18, with 10 bases aligning to TRBD1. CDR1 is KGHSH and CDR2 is LQKENI in the germline V gene. V was pared by 0 bases and J by 8 bases, with 6 bases of the junction left unmatched. CDR3 length: 15 residues. CDR3 in DNA: TGTGCCAGCTCACCACCCGGGACAGGGGTAGAGGGCTACACCTTC. Translating gives CASSPPGTGVEGYTF.

The chain has TRBV7-6 and TRBJ2-7; 7 bases line up with TRBD1. Germline V gene sequence: CDR1 SGHVS, CDR2 FNYEAQ. J was trimmed by 1 base and V by 3 bases; bases with no gene match: 3. The CDR3 has 14 residues. For the CDR3, the DNA is TGTGCCAGCAGCTTCGGGACAGAGTCCTACGAGCAGTACTTC. Protein: CASSFGTESYEQYF.

This clone was observed once. This rearrangement joins TRBV9 to TRBJ1-1; D ambiguous. V gave up 0 bases and J gave up 0 bases, with 6 bases separating them. There are 14 residues in the CDR3. Germline V gene data show CDR1 as SGDLS and CDR2 as YYNGEE. The CDR3 nucleotides are TGTGCCAGCAGCGTAGCCCGGGTGAACACTGAAGCTTTCTTT. Translating it yields CASSVARVNTEAFF.

The chain employs TRBV5-1 and TRBJ2-7; D perhaps matches TRBD2 (6 bases). V lost 5 bases to trimming and J lost 5 bases, with 23 bases between them. The germline V gene encodes CDR1 SGHRS and CDR2 YFSETQ. The CDR3 sequence is 16 residues long. The CDR3 loop reads CASSTALMASEDEQYF. The CDR3 region has the DNA TGCGCCAGCAGTACGGCGTTGATGGCTAGCGAGGACGAGCAGTACTTC.

The V gene is TRBV28, the J gene TRBJ1-2; D is possibly TRBD1 (5 bases). The CDR3 is 14 amino acids. Looked up from germline, CDR1 is MDHEN and CDR2 is SYDVKM. V lost 2 bases to trimming and J lost 4 bases, with 11 bases between them. The CDR3 reads CASSLLRGSYGYTF. The CDR3 region has the DNA TGTGCCAGCAGTTTACTAAGGGGCAGCTATGGCTACACCTTC.